The entry that follows covers one TCR beta chain sequence. As yet, its antigen is unknown. The data were obtained in a study of shared clonotypes between healthy human individuals. Study-wide context: Three plates were used per donor for CD4 naive, three for CD4 memory, two for CD8 naive and one for CD8 memory. Study outcomes and limitations: Naive subsets generally exceeded memory subsets in estimated richness.

The CDR3 consists of 15 residues. V was pared by 6 bases and J by 2 bases, with 8 bases of the junction left unmatched. Per the germline V gene, CDR1 is SQVTM and CDR2 is ANQGSEA. The authors loaded about 200 ng DNA, around 32,000 T cell genomes, into sorted-subset replicate PCRs. Produced via immunoSEQ multiplex PCR; TCRdb's table is partial and in-frame only. The sample contains over a million clones, about 80% of which appear only once. Sequenced sample: memory CD4+ T cells from PBMCs. As for subset: CD45RA-negative fraction. This chain links TRBV29-1 with TRBJ2-1, with 9 bases lining up with TRBD2. The TCR comes from a man between 18 and 29 years old in good health. Some clones in this sample may be carry-over from other donors' samples. The CDR3 here is CSVLLAGDAYNEQFF. The CDR3 DNA reads as TGCAGCGTACTTTTAGCGGGAGACGCCTACAATGAGCAGTTCTTC.